These 15 T cell receptor beta chains share one sample of origin, sequenced in a study of CXCR3-negative and CXCR3-positive naive CD8 T cells. Study results and caveats: For CXCR3-positive naive cells, TRB CDR3s were more hydrophobic than those of CXCR3-negative naive cells.

Their target antigens are unknown. Libraries of TRB cDNA were made by 5' RACE and carried UMIs. TCRdb re-called the 5' RACE reads and shows each CDR3 protein once, DNA omitted. The table gives about 98,000 distinct CDR3 sequences; the top ten clones make up around 0.82% of it. Sequenced material: naive CXCR3+ CD8+ T cells from blood. Subset specified: CD45RO-CCR7+CD27+CD95- naive CD8+ T cells expressing CXCR3 (TNR3+). The source is a human donor in good health. Some clones in this sample may be carry-over from other donors' samples.

The chain recombines TRBV12-3 or TRBV12-4 with TRBJ2-7; TCRdb's D call of TRBD1 is untestable without DNA. The CDR3 consists of 14 residues. The CDR3: CASSRTDTPYEQYF.

The J gene is TRBJ2-1, the V gene TRBV12-3 or TRBV12-4; the D gene TCRdb calls, TRBD2, cannot be checked with no DNA. The CDR3 sequence is 15 residues long. Here the CDR3 reads CASSTNLGLGNGQFF.

CDR3 sequence reads: CASSGWESYTEAFF. V is TRBV28 and J is TRBJ1-1. CDR1 and CDR2 (germline): MDHEN, SYDVKM. The CDR3 is made up of 14 amino acids.

The rearrangement links TRBV28 to TRBJ2-6; TCRdb's D call, TRBD2, is unchecked because there is no DNA. Germline CDR1 and CDR2: MDHEN and SYDVKM. This CDR3 is 21 amino acids long. This CDR3 reads CASSLILAGGKPSSGANVLTF.

The rearrangement uses TRBV4-3 and TRBJ2-1; TCRdb's D call of TRBD1 is untestable without DNA. Germline assignment: CDR1 LGHNA and CDR2 YSLEER. There are 15 residues in the CDR3. This chain's CDR3 is CASSQLDRGLDEQFF.

This CDR3 is CATSDSGQGATEAFF. This chain links TRBV24-1 with TRBJ1-1; TCRdb reports TRBD1, a call that lacks DNA to check it against. This CDR3 is built from 15 residues. Germline CDR1 reads KGHDR; CDR2 reads SFDVKD.

The J gene is TRBJ1-2, the V gene TRBV6-5; as DNA is missing, the TRBD1 call by TCRdb cannot be tested. Germline V gene data show CDR1 as MNHEY and CDR2 as SVGAGI. The CDR3 is 12 residues long. CDR3 region: CASSVTGRGYTF.

V gene TRBV11-3 combines with J gene TRBJ2-7. This CDR3 is built from 13 residues. Germline assignment: CDR1 SGHNT and CDR2 YENEEA. The CDR3 sequence is CASSLRESYEQYF.

This chain connects TRBV25-1 to TRBJ1-5. The CDR3 spans 14 residues. CDR1 is MGHDK and CDR2 is SYGVNS in the germline V gene. CDR3 residues: CASSDLHSNQPQHF. Filled out from reference TRBV25-1 and TRBJ1-5, the complete variable domain reads EADIYQTPRYLVIGTGKKITLECSQTMGHDKMYWYQQDPGMELHLIHYSYGVNSTEKGDLSSESTVSRIRTEHFPLTLESARPSHTSQYLCASSDLHSNQPQHFGDGTRLSIL.

The chain employs TRBV29-1 and TRBJ2-5; TCRdb's assignment of TRBD2 cannot be checked, as there is no DNA. Germline V gene lookup returns CDR1 SQVTM and CDR2 ANQGSEA. The CDR3 loop spans 15 amino acids. CDR3 residues: CSVVGTSGDQETQYF.

The chain combines TRBV14 with TRBJ2-7. CDR3 length equals 13 residues. The germline CDR1 and CDR2 sequences are SGHDN and FVKESK. Here the CDR3 reads CASSQGVPYEQYF.

The chain recombines TRBV2 with TRBJ2-5; the TCRdb call, TRBD1, lacks DNA for checking. The length of the CDR3 is 13 residues. Germline CDR1 is SNHLY and CDR2 is FYNNEI. The CDR3 is CASLGQGIETQYF.

V and J are TRBV7-9 and TRBJ2-1. CDR1 and CDR2 (germline): SEHNR, FQNEAQ (reference sequence). This CDR3 spans 11 amino acids. This CDR3 is CASTTVHEQFF.

The CDR3 reads CSVEELAEDNEQFF. J is TRBJ2-1 and V is TRBV29-1; the D call from TCRdb, TRBD2, cannot be confirmed without DNA. The germline V gene encodes CDR1 SQVTM and CDR2 ANQGSEA. CDR3 length: 14 amino acids.

The V call is TRBV20-1, the J call TRBJ2-7; there is no DNA to check the TCRdb D call of TRBD2. Germline CDR1 DFQATT, CDR2 SNEGSKA (reference sequence). The CDR3 is 15 residues long. CDR3 amino acids: CSAQTSSGREYEQYF.